This T cell receptor beta chain was documented in a study of vaccination and CD4 T cells after COVID-19 (dated 2022 in TCRdb). With regard to the full study: Convalescent patients had a positive SARS-CoV-2 result on nasal swab PCR, and of these patients, fewer than ten had mild disease and one had severe disease. Six males and four females were included in the convalescent cohort, with two Hispanic individuals, seven Caucasians, two Asians and one multiracial person represented. In approximately eleven COVID-19 convalescent patients and 4 infection-naive healthy vaccine recipients, the spike-specific CD4+ TCR repertoire before mRNA vaccination was compared with the repertoire after mRNA vaccination. Post-COVID blood samples were collected from convalescent patients a median of around 100 days after diagnosis, with a range of about 30 to 161 days. Post-vaccine blood samples were taken a median of about 70 days after the second vaccine dose, with a range of roughly 14 to 241 days. As controls, cultures received a CEFX viral epitope pool (the positive control), an HIV-1 Nef peptide pool (the negative control), or no peptide at all. For stimulating the cultures, overlapping spike peptide pools were used, derived from SARS-CoV-2 as well as from the common cold coronaviruses HCoV-NL63, HCoV-OC43 and HCoV-229E. Each participant got two doses of either the Pfizer-BioNTech BNT162b2 vaccine (n=8) or the Moderna mRNA-1273 vaccine (n=2).

Broad study findings and their caveats: In convalescent patients, a median approximately 90% of post-vaccine SARS-CoV-2-reactive clones were detected only after vaccination, suggesting vaccine-specific priming. In convalescent patients, nearly all vaccine-specific clones (304 of 307) were found to be mono-reactive for SARS-CoV-2 spike rather than cross-reactive with common cold coronaviruses. The number of convalescent patients in the study was relatively small, and the study did not examine early timepoints following natural infection. The median number of SARS-CoV-2-reactive clonotypes rose from around 22 after infection to roughly 38 after vaccination, but the change was not significant.

With regard to this clonotype: What antigen it recognizes has not been identified. Per-base quality was not reported, and no clone a single base away is much larger than it.

The protocol used for the library was PCR. At the Johns Hopkins FTIC core, DNA from the cultured CD4+ T cells underwent TCR sequencing with the Oncomine TCR Beta short-read assay. The QIAamp micro DNA kit was used to extract genomic DNA from the cultured CD4+ T cells. The Oncomine TCR Beta libraries from cultured CD4+ T cells were pooled using unique dual indexes and then sequenced on an Illumina iSeq 100. The authors' pipeline ran thus. Non-productive sequences were filtered out, and CDR3s that did not start with C, did not end with F or W, or were shorter than 7 amino acids were discarded. The MANAFEST web application was used to identify antigen-specific clonotypes by comparing peptide-stimulated wells against reference wells and other culture wells. For a clone to be called positive, the clone needed an FDR below 0.05, an odds ratio above 5, and a productive frequency above 0.1% in at least two of three replicate wells. Clonotypes that were significantly expanded in both SARS-CoV-2 spike wells and at least one common cold coronavirus spike condition were defined as cross-reactive. Similarity between CDR3 sequences was evaluated in R version 3.6.1 using Levenshtein distances (stringdist) and unrooted phylogenetic trees (ape). Through fastp at Q25 and MiXCR, TCRdb rebuilt clones from the public reads, retaining in-frame beta chains. Each record represents a unique CDR3 protein, reported with the most common genes and DNA among its rows. The authors' filters were not applied to this entry. The sample includes about 8,800 distinct CDR3 sequences, with approximately 56% observed a single time. The ten largest clones take up roughly 16% of the sample.

The treatment or condition tag for this specimen amounts to: approximately nine-day PBMC culture with coronavirus spike peptide pools or control peptides (ViraFEST assay). The ViraFEST assay was used in the study, in which antigen-specific T cells were expanded with peptide pools and expanded clonotypes were subsequently identified by TCR sequencing. The positive SARS-CoV-2 PCR tests of the convalescent patients were dated from March to December 2020, before the Alpha, Beta and Delta variants emerged in the United States. Each well held some 2 million PBMCs cultured with around 10 ug/ml peptide pools in IMDM containing around 5% human AB serum and approximately 10 IU/ml IL-2. Half of the culture medium was replaced with fresh IL-2-containing medium on days 3 and 7. After less than 12 days of culture, CD4+ T cells were isolated by negative selection using the EasySep CD4+ T cell isolation kit. Ficoll-Paque Plus gradient centrifugation was used to isolate PBMCs from whole blood, and the isolated PBMCs were then either used fresh or cryopreserved at -140C. Triplicate wells were generally used for each culture condition.

The sample consisted of cultured CD4+ T cells from blood, taken after SARS-CoV-2 vaccination. This receptor was identified in a human donor with COVID-19.

The sequence in DNA is TGTGCCAGCAGCTTAAATAGCGGGAGCACAGATACGCAGTATTTT. Its coded protein is CASSLNSGSTDTQYF. This chain joins TRBV7-8 to TRBJ2-3; 7 bases in the junction line up with TRBD2. CDR1 SGHVS and CDR2 FQNEAQ are derived from the germline V gene. The CDR3 covers 15 residues, taking in both the cysteine and the phenylalanine. Of the read, only the CDR3 DNA is kept; its 45 bases are in frame from base 1. From V the trimming removes 2 bases and from J it removes 0 bases, while the gene matches leave 2 bases of the junction unaccounted for. Beyond the CDR3, the reference TRBV7-8 and TRBJ2-3 genes provide the residues; the full variable domain reads: GAGVSQSPRYKVAKRGQDVALRCDPISGHVSLFWYQQALGQGPEFLTYFQNEAQLDKSGLPSDRFFAERPEGSVSTLKIQRTQQEDSAVYLCASSLNSGSTDTQYFGPGTRLTVL.